A single sample gave rise to the 3 T cell receptor beta chains below, sequenced in a study of blood T cell repertoires in COVID-19. Only in-frame clones appear in the TCRdb table, and some are missing; sequencing was by immunoSEQ multiplex PCR. The table shows 97,000 or so clones, with around 74% occurring only once. The sequenced material came from peripheral blood. Every receptor here comes from a woman older than 75 with active or convalescent COVID-19.

V gene TRBV7-2 combines with J gene TRBJ2-1; 8 bases map to TRBD2. Germline CDR1 reads SGHTA; CDR2 reads FQGNSA. Trimming cost V 2 bases and J 0 bases; bases outside gene matches: 12. The CDR3 covers 19 residues. The CDR3 spells CASSLTGSGRAPSYNEQFF. Written as DNA, the CDR3 is TGTGCCAGCAGCTTAACGGGTTCCGGGAGGGCCCCCTCCTACAATGAGCAGTTCTTC.

The rearrangement links TRBV7-2 to TRBJ2-7; TRBD1 matches at 9 bases. The germline V gene has CDR1 SGHTA and CDR2 FQGNSA. V lost 3 bases and J lost 3; bases outside the gene matches: 9. The CDR3 consists of 16 residues. CDR3 nucleotides: TGTGCCAGCAGCTTGGGGAGGGGGACAGGGCGCTACGAGCAGTACTTC. Amino acids: CASSLGRGTGRYEQYF.

The sample holds one count of this clone. The chain carries TRBV2 and TRBJ2-4; D is undetermined. The germline V gene encodes CDR1 SNHLY and CDR2 FYNNEI. CDR3 length: 15 residues. Trimming left V 3 bases short and J 1 base short, with 10 bases between. The CDR3 reads CASSDRKRAKNIQYF. The CDR3 DNA reads TGTGCCAGCAGTGATCGTAAACGGGCCAAAAACATTCAGTACTTC.